What follows are 17 T cell receptor beta chains derived from one specimen sequenced in a study of blood T cell repertoires in COVID-19. Data came from immunoSEQ multiplex PCR; TCRdb stores just in-frame clones and leaves some out. The sample gives 110,000 to 150,000 clones, approximately 84% of which show up once; approximately 9% is in the top ten. The sequenced sample was peripheral blood. Every receptor here comes from a woman of 80 years or more in a cohort sampled during active or convalescent COVID-19.

Only one count was recorded for this clone. DNA of the CDR3: TGTGCCAGCTCACCACTTGTGGGCTCTGGGAACACTGAAGCTTTCTTT. As protein: CASSPLVGSGNTEAFF. The chain joins TRBV18 to TRBJ1-1; D call uncertain. This CDR3 contains 16 residues. Germline-derived CDR1 and CDR2 are KGHSH and LQKENI. Trimming took off 1 base at V and 1 base at J, with 13 bases between the two ends.

The chain employs TRBV7-3 and TRBJ2-3, with D unresolved. CDR3 size: 15 residues. CDR1 and CDR2 (germline): SGHTA, FQGTGA. Trimming left V 6 bases short and J 0 bases short, with 13 bases between. DNA of the CDR3: TGTGCCAGCAGTGTCCTAGGTCTTAGCACAGATACGCAGTATTTT. Translated: CASSVLGLSTDTQYF.

The genes are TRBV29-1 and TRBJ2-5; the match to TRBD1 covers 7 bases. V lost 1 base, J lost 2 bases, and 4 bases stayed unmatched. The CDR3 totals 14 residues. CDR1 SQVTM and CDR2 ANQGSEA come from the germline V gene. The CDR3, as DNA: TGCAGCGTTGAAGTAGGACAGGTACAAGAGACCCAGTACTTC. It translates to CSVEVGQVQETQYF.

CDR3 residues: CASSDLGAGTGTSPLHF. The CDR3, as DNA: TGTGCCAGTAGCGACCTAGGTGCCGGGACAGGAACATCACCCCTCCACTTT. The chain employs TRBV19 and TRBJ1-6; 8 bases align to TRBD1. The CDR3 covers 17 residues. The V gene's germline CDR1 is LNHDA and CDR2 SQIVND (reference sequence). V lost 6 bases and J lost 10; bases outside the gene matches: 17.

The rearrangement links TRBV15 to TRBJ2-1; D not resolved. The CDR3 sequence is 16 residues long. With 4 bases removed from V and 4 bases from J, the gap between germline ends came to 17 bases. The germline V gene has CDR1 LNHNV and CDR2 YYDKDF (reference sequence). The CDR3 region is CATSTPVLSKYNEQFF. Written as DNA, the CDR3 is TGTGCCACCAGCACCCCCGTACTGTCTAAGTACAATGAGCAGTTCTTC.

V gene TRBV19 combines with J gene TRBJ2-5, with D perhaps matching TRBD2 (6 bases). Germline loops: CDR1 LNHDA, CDR2 SQIVND (reference sequence). The CDR3 has 12 amino acids. The V end lost 9 bases, the J end lost 3 bases, and 11 bases lay between the germline ends. CDR3 amino acids: CASRDWKETQYF. In nucleotides, the CDR3 is TGTGCCAGCAGGGACTGGAAAGAGACCCAGTACTTC.

The chain recombines TRBV24-1 with TRBJ2-5; 13 bases agree with TRBD2. The germline V gene has CDR1 KGHDR and CDR2 SFDVKD. After removal of 2 bases from V and 2 bases from J, the junction contained 1 base not matched to a gene. The length of the CDR3 is 16 residues. The CDR3 is CATSDWTSGGQETQYF. For the CDR3, the DNA is TGTGCCACCAGTGATTGGACTAGCGGGGGACAAGAGACCCAGTACTTC.

V usage is TRBV27 and J usage is TRBJ2-1, with 13 bases lining up with TRBD2. The germline gives CDR1 MNHEY, CDR2 SMNVEV (reference sequence). Trimming at V came to 5 bases and at J to 3 bases, leaving 4 bases not matched to a gene. The CDR3 is 16 residues long. The CDR3 sequence is CASSTWTSGGYNEQFF. In nucleotides, the CDR3 is TGTGCCAGCAGTACCTGGACTAGCGGGGGCTACAATGAGCAGTTCTTC.

The V and J genes are TRBV5-1 and TRBJ2-2, with D perhaps TRBD2 (6 bases). The germline CDR1 and CDR2 sequences are SGHRS and YFSETQ. CDR3 length: 14 residues. V lost 3 bases to trimming and J lost 1 base, with 7 bases between them. The CDR3 nucleotides are TGCGCCAGCAGCTGGGGAGGGAACACCGGGGAGCTGTTTTTT. Translating it yields CASSWGGNTGELFF.

This clone appeared a single time. V usage is TRBV2 and J usage is TRBJ2-7; 8 positions agree with TRBD1. Germline loops: CDR1 SNHLY, CDR2 FYNNEI. V dropped 4 bases and J dropped 6; count of bases not matched to a gene: 2. The length of the CDR3 is 12 residues. CDR3 amino acids: CASSATGVEQYF. Written as DNA, the CDR3 is TGTGCCAGCAGTGCGACAGGGGTCGAGCAGTACTTC.

The chain is built from TRBV7-3 and TRBJ2-5; 7 bases match TRBD1. Germline-derived CDR1 and CDR2 are SGHTA and FQGTGA. The CDR3 consists of 15 residues. V shed 0 bases and J 8 bases; nucleotides not matched to a gene: 9. The CDR3 region is CASSLTNTGQATQYF. CDR3 DNA: TGTGCCAGCAGCTTAACCAATACCGGACAGGCAACCCAGTACTTC.

This chain uses TRBV7-9 with TRBJ1-2; a possible D gene is TRBD1 (5 bases). Trimming cost V 3 bases and J 0 bases, with 8 bases left between them. The CDR3 has 14 residues. From germline, CDR1 is SEHNR and CDR2 FQNEAQ (reference sequence). The CDR3 sequence is CASSLTATNYGYTF. The CDR3 DNA reads TGTGCCAGCAGCTTGACAGCCACTAACTATGGCTACACCTTC. The variable domain in full, with the rest retrieved from reference TRBV7-9 and TRBJ1-2, is DTGVSQNPRHKITKRGQNVTFRCDPISEHNRLYWYRQTLGQGPEFLTYFQNEAQLEKSRLLSDRFSAERPKGSFSTLEIQRTEQGDSAMYLCASSLTATNYGYTFGSGTRLTVV.

This clone was counted only a few times. The V gene is TRBV7-6, the J gene TRBJ1-1, with TRBD1 as a possible D gene (6 bases). This CDR3 is built from 14 residues. Germline CDR1 and CDR2: SGHVS and FNYEAQ. The ends were cut back, 5 bases at V and 8 bases at J, with 18 bases in the middle. CDR3: CASSQGYMSPEAFF. The CDR3 nucleotides read TGTGCCAGCAGCCAGGGGTACATGAGTCCCGAAGCTTTCTTT.

This chain connects TRBV5-1 to TRBJ2-7; D may be TRBD2 (5 bases). V was shortened by 0 bases and J by 2 bases, with 12 bases between the two germline ends. The CDR3 is 15 amino acids. Germline CDR1 and CDR2: SGHRS and YFSETQ. This CDR3 reads CASSLVAAEAYEQYF. The CDR3 DNA reads as TGCGCCAGCAGCTTGGTGGCCGCGGAGGCCTACGAGCAGTACTTC.

This clone was detected only a few times. The CDR3 DNA reads TGTGCCAGTAGGGGAGGTGGATACACCGGGGAGCTGTTTTTT. Protein sequence: CASRGGGYTGELFF. The genes are TRBV19 and TRBJ2-2; possibly TRBD2 for D (6 bases). Germline V gene sequence: CDR1 LNHDA, CDR2 SQIVND (reference sequence). The CDR3 runs to 14 residues. The V and J ends lost 6 bases and 3 bases respectively, with 11 bases between them. Using reference TRBV19 and TRBJ2-2 for the parts outside the CDR3, the full variable domain is DGGITQSPKYLFRKEGQNVTLSCEQNLNHDAMYWYRQDPGQGLRLIYYSQIVNDFQKGDIAEGYSVSREKKESFPLTVTSAQKNPTAFYLCASRGGGYTGELFFGEGSRLTVL.

This rearrangement joins TRBV6-5 to TRBJ1-1; 9 positions match TRBD1. CDR3 length equals 13 residues. Losses at the gene ends were 2 bases for V and 10 bases for J; bases not matched to a gene: 5. Germline CDR1 MNHEY, CDR2 SVGAGI. The CDR3 is CASSYPGQGSAFF. The DNA for the CDR3 is TGTGCCAGCAGTTACCCGGGACAGGGATCAGCTTTCTTT.

A few counts support this clone. DNA of the CDR3: TGTGCCAGTAGTACTAGCGGGGGACGGACCGGGGAGCTGTTTTTT. Translation gives CASSTSGGRTGELFF. The chain combines TRBV19 with TRBJ2-2, with TRBD2 identical over 10 bases. CDR1 and CDR2 (germline): LNHDA, SQIVND (reference sequence). Germline trimming cut 4 bases from V and 5 bases from J; bases unmatched to any gene: 4. The CDR3 covers 15 residues.